This TCR beta chain was identified during a study of blood T cells in healthy people across ages. On the study more broadly: About one barcoded beta molecule per two T cells was captured by template switching. Study conclusions and caveats: Both naive CD4+ cell counts and diversity were greater in long-lived donors than in aged donors.

This clonotype has a count of ten or more. The antigen remains unidentified. A second roughly 6 to 12 cycle PCR used barcoded and J-beta primers. Samples each returned at least 3 million CDR3-containing paired-end reads. TCRdb re-derived calls from the 5' RACE reads in MiXCR, one entry per CDR3 protein. The repertoire holds 550,000 to 750,000 distinct CDR3 sequences, with 20% to 25% as singletons. This receptor was identified in a man between 65 and 85 years old in good health. Material for sequencing was blood.

The CDR3 spells CASSQASGGMAYEQYF. The CDR3 DNA follows: TGTGCCAGCAGCCAAGCGTCGGGGGGAATGGCCTACGAGCAGTACTTC. This chain joins TRBV3-1 and TRBJ2-7; 7 bases fit TRBD2. The germline gives CDR1 LGHDT, CDR2 YNNKEL (reference sequence). The CDR3 covers 16 residues. V was clipped by 1 base and J by 2 bases; unmatched bases: 8.